This TCR beta chain was sequenced in a study of blood T cell repertoires in COVID-19. On the study more broadly: Acute-phase and convalescent COVID-19 samples originated in the United States, Italy and Spain.

Trimming removed 7 bases at V and 3 bases at J, with 12 bases between. The CDR3 totals 13 residues. The protocol was immunoSEQ multiplex PCR, while the TCRdb copy is restricted to in-frame clones and leaves out a portion. The sample includes nearly 110,000 clones, 70% to 75% seen only once; the top ten take approximately 0.9%. The source is a human donor with acute or convalescent COVID-19. The donor label of this sample is uncertain. The genes are TRBV12-3 or TRBV12-4 and TRBJ1-1; possible D gene TRBD1, 5 bases. Sequences were obtained from peripheral blood. In DNA, the CDR3 is TGTGCCAGCACGTGGGGGGGGTACACTGAAGCTTTCTTT. This codes for CASTWGGYTEAFF.